This T cell receptor (beta chain) appears in the sequencing data of a study of control samples from healthy donors and cancer patients. Germline-derived CDR1 and CDR2 are SGHRS and YFSETQ. The CDR3 has 14 residues. V was pared by 5 bases and J by 6 bases, with 15 bases between. Method: immunoSEQ multiplex PCR; TCRdb's copy keeps in-frame clones and lacks some. Of about 80,000 clones listed, around 83% are singletons. What was sequenced was PBMCs. The genes are TRBV5-1 and TRBJ1-3; a possible D gene is TRBD1 (5 bases). This TCR was recovered from a man in his 60s with head and neck cancer. CDR3 nucleotide sequence: TGCGCCAGCAGAGATGGGGGGGTCCAAAACACCATATATTTT. Translated: CASRDGGVQNTIYF. Using reference TRBV5-1 and TRBJ1-3 for the parts outside the CDR3, the full variable domain is KAGVTQTPRYLIKTRGQQVTLSCSPISGHRSVSWYQQTPGQGLQFLFEYFSETQRNKGNFPGRFSGRQFSNSRSEMNVSTLELGDSALYLCASRDGGVQNTIYFGEGSWLTVV.